Listed below are T cell receptor beta chains from one sample, sequenced in a study of control samples from healthy donors and cancer patients. Some clones are missing from TCRdb's copy, which holds only in-frame ones; the method was immunoSEQ multiplex PCR. Among about 140,000 clones listed, less than 90% were seen once. The sample consisted of blood. These receptors were collected from a woman aged 25-40 years in good health. Both conserved end residues are part of each CDR3. Fields, in order: clone size, V gene, J gene, D gene, CDR3 protein, CDR3 DNA. A D gene is named only where the DNA matches it firmly. Clone size, where shown, is once, few, many, or a class for clones that have expanded.

abundance: NA; v_gene: TRBV18; j_gene: TRBJ1-5; d_gene: NA; CDR3aa: CASSPGRANNQPQHF; CDR3nt: TGTGCCAGCTCACCGGGGCGAGCTAACAATCAGCCCCAGCATTTT
abundance: few; v_gene: TRBV7-8; j_gene: TRBJ2-2; d_gene: NA; CDR3aa: CASSFEENTGELFF; CDR3nt: TGTGCCAGCAGCTTTGAGGAGAACACCGGGGAGCTGTTTTTT
abundance: NA; v_gene: TRBV5-4; j_gene: TRBJ1-4; d_gene: NA; CDR3aa: CASSPGGTTNEKLFF; CDR3nt: TGTGCCAGCAGCCCTGGGGGGACAACTAATGAAAAACTGTTTTTT
abundance: NA; v_gene: TRBV30; j_gene: TRBJ2-3; d_gene: NA; CDR3aa: CAWSVFGEATQYF; CDR3nt: TGTGCCTGGAGTGTATTCGGGGAAGCTACGCAGTATTTT
abundance: few; v_gene: TRBV19; j_gene: TRBJ1-1; d_gene: NA; CDR3aa: CASSVQQGSEAFF; CDR3nt: TGTGCCAGTAGTGTTCAACAGGGATCTGAAGCTTTCTTT
abundance: NA; v_gene: TRBV19; j_gene: TRBJ1-2; d_gene: TRBD1; CDR3aa: CASSIFRDRTYGYTF; CDR3nt: TGTGCCAGTAGTATTTTTCGGGACAGAACCTATGGCTACACCTTC
abundance: NA; v_gene: TRBV18; j_gene: TRBJ1-3; d_gene: NA; CDR3aa: CASSPPQGSGNTIYF; CDR3nt: TGTGCCAGCTCACCACCTCAAGGCTCTGGAAACACCATATATTTT
abundance: NA; v_gene: TRBV7-3; j_gene: TRBJ2-5; d_gene: NA; CDR3aa: CASSRGHSGQETQYF; CDR3nt: TGTGCCAGCAGCCGAGGGCATAGCGGACAAGAGACCCAGTACTTC
abundance: NA; v_gene: TRBV7-8; j_gene: TRBJ2-7; d_gene: NA; CDR3aa: CASSPLNSGTVLEQYF; CDR3nt: TGTGCCAGCAGCCCACTGAACTCCGGGACGGTGCTAGAGCAGTACTTC
abundance: NA; v_gene: TRBV18; j_gene: TRBJ2-7; d_gene: NA; CDR3aa: CASSPREESSYEQYF; CDR3nt: TGTGCCAGCTCTCCCAGAGAGGAGTCCTCCTACGAGCAGTACTTC
abundance: NA; v_gene: TRBV3-1/TRBV3-2; j_gene: TRBJ1-1; d_gene: NA; CDR3aa: CASTEGGLDTEAFF; CDR3nt: TGTGCCAGCACGGAAGGGGGATTGGACACTGAAGCTTTCTTT
abundance: NA; v_gene: TRBV5-1; j_gene: TRBJ2-1; d_gene: TRBD2; CDR3aa: CASSLGPGLAGERAYNEQFF; CDR3nt: TGCGCCAGCAGCTTGGGGCCGGGACTAGCGGGAGAACGCGCATACAATGAGCAGTTCTTC
abundance: NA; v_gene: TRBV6-1; j_gene: TRBJ1-3; d_gene: NA; CDR3aa: CASSDWTAQDRYTIYF; CDR3nt: TGTGCCAGCAGTGACTGGACCGCGCAGGACCGTTACACCATATATTTT
abundance: NA; v_gene: TRBV19; j_gene: TRBJ1-1; d_gene: NA; CDR3aa: CASSIDRSLEAFF; CDR3nt: TGTGCCAGTAGTATAGATAGGAGCCTCGAAGCTTTCTTT
abundance: NA; v_gene: TRBV10-3; j_gene: TRBJ1-2; d_gene: NA; CDR3aa: CAISDRLGDGYTF; CDR3nt: TGTGCCATCAGTGACAGGCTGGGGGATGGCTACACCTTC
abundance: NA; v_gene: TRBV28; j_gene: TRBJ1-2; d_gene: TRBD1; CDR3aa: CASSPGGGYGYTF; CDR3nt: TGTGCCAGCAGTCCAGGGGGAGGATATGGCTACACCTTC
abundance: NA; v_gene: TRBV15; j_gene: TRBJ2-5; d_gene: NA; CDR3aa: CATSRDRRGETQYF; CDR3nt: TGTGCCACCAGCAGAGATCGCAGGGGAGAGACCCAGTACTTC
abundance: NA; v_gene: TRBV29-1; j_gene: TRBJ2-3; d_gene: NA; CDR3aa: CSVVETADTQYF; CDR3nt: TGCAGCGTTGTCGAGACTGCTGATACGCAGTATTTT
abundance: NA; v_gene: TRBV2; j_gene: TRBJ2-1; d_gene: TRBD1; CDR3aa: CASSFRDRGLRSGYEQFF; CDR3nt: TGTGCCAGCAGTTTCCGGGACAGGGGGCTTCGATCCGGGTATGAGCAGTTCTTC
abundance: once; v_gene: TRBV20-1; j_gene: TRBJ1-6; d_gene: NA; CDR3aa: CSASARERSYNSPLHF; CDR3nt: TGCAGTGCTAGTGCGAGGGAACGTTCCTATAATTCACCCCTCCACTTT
abundance: NA; v_gene: TRBV19; j_gene: TRBJ1-5; d_gene: NA; CDR3aa: CASSMDHSNQPQHF; CDR3nt: TGTGCCAGTAGTATGGACCATAGCAATCAGCCCCAGCATTTT
abundance: NA; v_gene: TRBV5-1; j_gene: TRBJ1-2; d_gene: NA; CDR3aa: CASSLGAPKDGYTF; CDR3nt: TGCGCCAGCAGCTTGGGCGCCCCTAAGGATGGCTACACCTTC
abundance: NA; v_gene: TRBV25-1; j_gene: TRBJ2-1; d_gene: NA; CDR3aa: CASSDERYNEQFF; CDR3nt: TGTGCCAGCAGTGACGAGCGGTACAATGAGCAGTTCTTC
abundance: once; v_gene: TRBV2; j_gene: TRBJ1-2; d_gene: NA; CDR3aa: CASSEAQGKAGNNYGYTF; CDR3nt: TGTGCCAGCAGTGAAGCACAAGGGAAAGCAGGGAATAACTATGGCTACACCTTC
abundance: few; v_gene: TRBV12-3/TRBV12-4; j_gene: TRBJ1-2; d_gene: NA; CDR3aa: CASSLVREGYTF; CDR3nt: TGTGCCAGCAGTTTAGTTCGGGAGGGCTACACCTTC
abundance: NA; v_gene: TRBV9; j_gene: TRBJ2-1; d_gene: TRBD1; CDR3aa: CASSVVSLTSTGGEQFF; CDR3nt: TGTGCCAGCAGCGTAGTCAGTCTAACTAGCACAGGGGGTGAGCAGTTCTTC
abundance: NA; v_gene: TRBV11-2; j_gene: TRBJ2-7; d_gene: TRBD2; CDR3aa: CASSFTGTMDEQYF; CDR3nt: TGTGCCAGCAGCTTCACCGGGACTATGGACGAGCAGTACTTC
abundance: NA; v_gene: TRBV5-6; j_gene: TRBJ1-3; d_gene: NA; CDR3aa: CASSYRDTGGNTIYF; CDR3nt: TGTGCCAGCAGCTACCGGGACACCGGAGGAAACACCATATATTTT
abundance: NA; v_gene: TRBV9; j_gene: TRBJ2-7; d_gene: NA; CDR3aa: CASSASGEPYEQYF; CDR3nt: TGTGCCAGCAGCGCATCAGGGGAACCCTACGAGCAGTACTTC
abundance: NA; v_gene: TRBV6-6; j_gene: TRBJ1-5; d_gene: NA; CDR3aa: CASSLRGQQPQHF; CDR3nt: TGTGCCAGCAGCCTGAGGGGTCAACAGCCCCAGCATTTT
abundance: NA; v_gene: TRBV6-5; j_gene: TRBJ1-6; d_gene: NA; CDR3aa: CASRQGLTPLHF; CDR3nt: TGTGCCAGCAGACAGGGTTTGACACCCCTCCACTTT
abundance: NA; v_gene: TRBV28; j_gene: TRBJ1-5; d_gene: TRBD1; CDR3aa: CASSLLQGAYYGNQPQHF; CDR3nt: TGTGCCAGCAGTTTGCTACAGGGGGCGTATTATGGGAATCAGCCCCAGCATTTT
abundance: NA; v_gene: TRBV10-1; j_gene: TRBJ2-2; d_gene: TRBD2; CDR3aa: CASLNSGLAEYRLAGELFF; CDR3nt: TGCGCCAGCCTGAATTCGGGACTAGCGGAGTATAGATTAGCCGGGGAGCTGTTTTTT
abundance: NA; v_gene: TRBV10-3; j_gene: TRBJ1-4; d_gene: NA; CDR3aa: CAISESTGATGRGRLATNEKLFF; CDR3nt: TGTGCCATCAGTGAGTCGACTGGGGCAACCGGACGCGGGCGGCTTGCAACTAATGAAAAACTGTTTTTT
abundance: NA; v_gene: TRBV19; j_gene: TRBJ1-3; d_gene: NA; CDR3aa: CASRMKSSSGNTIYF; CDR3nt: TGTGCCAGTAGAATGAAGTCGAGCTCTGGAAACACCATATATTTT
abundance: NA; v_gene: TRBV4-2; j_gene: TRBJ1-1; d_gene: NA; CDR3aa: CASSQVDRWVTEAFF; CDR3nt: TGTGCCAGCAGCCAAGTGGACCGGTGGGTCACTGAAGCTTTCTTT
abundance: few; v_gene: TRBV10-1; j_gene: TRBJ1-1; d_gene: TRBD1; CDR3aa: CASSVDRAATEAFF; CDR3nt: TGCGCCAGCAGCGTTGACAGGGCGGCCACTGAAGCTTTCTTT
abundance: NA; v_gene: TRBV19; j_gene: TRBJ1-5; d_gene: NA; CDR3aa: CASNSEGDNQPQHF; CDR3nt: TGTGCCAGTAACTCAGAGGGAGATAATCAGCCCCAGCATTTT
abundance: NA; v_gene: TRBV7-2; j_gene: TRBJ2-5; d_gene: NA; CDR3aa: CASSLDLRQETQYF; CDR3nt: TGTGCCAGCAGCTTAGATCTGCGGCAAGAGACCCAGTACTTC
abundance: NA; v_gene: TRBV29-1; j_gene: TRBJ1-1; d_gene: TRBD1; CDR3aa: CSVRGDAEAFF; CDR3nt: TGCAGCGTCAGGGGGGACGCTGAAGCTTTCTTT
abundance: NA; v_gene: TRBV7-3; j_gene: TRBJ2-5; d_gene: TRBD2; CDR3aa: CASSPTGGKETQYF; CDR3nt: TGTGCCAGCAGCCCCACCGGGGGGAAAGAGACCCAGTACTTC
abundance: NA; v_gene: TRBV4-2; j_gene: TRBJ2-7; d_gene: NA; CDR3aa: CASSQAGTDSSYEQYF; CDR3nt: TGTGCCAGCAGCCAAGCGGGGACCGATAGCTCCTACGAGCAGTACTTC
abundance: NA; v_gene: TRBV5-5; j_gene: TRBJ1-5; d_gene: TRBD1; CDR3aa: CASSWTGNQPQHF; CDR3nt: TGTGCCAGCAGCTGGACAGGGAATCAGCCCCAGCATTTT
abundance: NA; v_gene: TRBV7-2; j_gene: TRBJ2-7; d_gene: NA; CDR3aa: CASSLAGTPSNPYEQYF; CDR3nt: TGTGCCAGCAGCTTAGCGGGGACTCCATCGAACCCCTACGAGCAGTACTTC
abundance: NA; v_gene: TRBV5-4; j_gene: TRBJ2-7; d_gene: TRBD2; CDR3aa: CASSPGLAGVYEQYF; CDR3nt: TGTGCCAGCAGCCCGGGACTAGCGGGAGTCTACGAGCAGTACTTC
abundance: NA; v_gene: TRBV5-8; j_gene: TRBJ1-2; d_gene: TRBD1; CDR3aa: CASSRRAGQANYGYTF; CDR3nt: TGTGCCAGCAGCCGCCGAGCAGGACAGGCCAACTATGGCTACACCTTC
abundance: few; v_gene: TRBV30; j_gene: TRBJ2-1; d_gene: NA; CDR3aa: CAWTRDAYNEQFF; CDR3nt: TGTGCCTGGACCCGGGACGCGTACAATGAGCAGTTCTTC
abundance: NA; v_gene: TRBV18; j_gene: TRBJ1-1; d_gene: NA; CDR3aa: CASSPLTGRNTEAFF; CDR3nt: TGTGCCAGCTCACCACTTACAGGAAGAAACACTGAAGCTTTCTTT
abundance: NA; v_gene: TRBV20-1; j_gene: TRBJ2-3; d_gene: NA; CDR3aa: CSASRDTQYF; CDR3nt: TGCAGTGCTAGTAGGGATACGCAGTATTTT
abundance: NA; v_gene: TRBV11-1; j_gene: TRBJ1-2; d_gene: NA; CDR3aa: CASSHVRRGGYTF; CDR3nt: TGTGCCAGCAGCCACGTGAGGCGGGGAGGCTACACCTTC